This entry describes one T cell receptor (beta chain). The data belong to a study of T cells expressing NK-cell markers. In the study overall: CD3+CD56+NKG2C+, CD3+CD56+NKG2C- and CD3+CD56-NKG2C+ T cells, once sorted, supplied the TCR beta repertoires.

TCRdb reanalyzed the 5' RACE reads, giving one entry per CDR3 protein sequence and no DNA. The sample holds about 150,000 distinct CDR3 sequences. CDR1 SGHDN and CDR2 FVKESK come from the germline V gene. This CDR3 is 14 amino acids long. The gene calls are TRBV14 and TRBJ2-1; checking the TCRdb D call of TRBD2 is not possible without DNA. The sequenced material came from blood T cells: a sorted CD56 or NKG2C T cell subset, CD4+ or CD8+ T cells, or bulk PBMC T cells (not recorded which). The sequence came from a woman aged 45-60 years in good health. The CDR3 sequence: CASSQGGFNNEQFF.